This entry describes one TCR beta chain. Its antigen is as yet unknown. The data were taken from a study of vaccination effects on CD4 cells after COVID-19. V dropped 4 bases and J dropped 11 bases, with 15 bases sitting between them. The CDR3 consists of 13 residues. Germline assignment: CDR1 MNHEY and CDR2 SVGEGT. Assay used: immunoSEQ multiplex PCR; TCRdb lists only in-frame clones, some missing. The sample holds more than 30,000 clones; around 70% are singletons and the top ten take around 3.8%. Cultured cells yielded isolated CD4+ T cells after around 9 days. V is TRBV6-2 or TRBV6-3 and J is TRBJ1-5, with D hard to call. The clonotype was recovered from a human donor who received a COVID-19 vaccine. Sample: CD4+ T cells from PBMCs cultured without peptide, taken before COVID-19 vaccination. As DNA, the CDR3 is TGTGCCAGCAGTTCAGCTCCACCACCGGCCCAGCATTTT. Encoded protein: CASSSAPPPAQHF.